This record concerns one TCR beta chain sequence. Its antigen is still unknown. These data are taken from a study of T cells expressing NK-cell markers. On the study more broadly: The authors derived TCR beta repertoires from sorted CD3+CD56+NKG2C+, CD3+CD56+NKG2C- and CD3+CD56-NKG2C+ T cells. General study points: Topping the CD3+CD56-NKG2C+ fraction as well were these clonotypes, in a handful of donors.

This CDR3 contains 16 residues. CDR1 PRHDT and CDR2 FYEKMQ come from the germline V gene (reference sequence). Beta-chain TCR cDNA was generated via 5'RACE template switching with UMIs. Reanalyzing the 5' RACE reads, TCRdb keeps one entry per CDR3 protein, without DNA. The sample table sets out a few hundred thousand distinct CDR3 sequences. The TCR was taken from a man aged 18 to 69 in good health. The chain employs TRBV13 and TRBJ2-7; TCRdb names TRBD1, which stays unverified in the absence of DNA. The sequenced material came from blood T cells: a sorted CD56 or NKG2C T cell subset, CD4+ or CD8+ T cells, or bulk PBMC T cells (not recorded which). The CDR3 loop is CASTKSGDRGSYEQYF.